This is a list of T cell receptor beta chains from one sample in a study of cytomegalovirus exposure and HLA in healthy donors. Only in-frame clones appear in the TCRdb table, and some are missing; sequencing was by immunoSEQ multiplex PCR. The sample contains about 97,000 clones, roughly four fifths of which appear only once. Sequenced material: PBMCs. Every receptor here comes from a middle-aged man in good health and CMV-seronegative. CDR3s include the opening cysteine and the closing phenylalanine or tryptophan. The D gene is left open where the match is weak. Clone size is shown for a subset of rows, as once, few, many or a class of expanded clone.

cdr3_length	v_call	clone_size	d_call	j_call	cdr3_aa	cdr3_nt
14	TRBV10-2	-	TRBD1	TRBJ2-3	CASSEGQGSDTQYF	TGCGCCAGCAGTGAGGGACAGGGATCCGATACGCAGTATTTT
14	TRBV9	few	-	TRBJ1-2	CASSVEGRAGGYTF	TGTGCCAGCAGCGTAGAAGGCAGGGCTGGTGGCTACACCTTC
16	TRBV2	-	-	TRBJ2-3	CASITGTGGYTDTQYF	TGTGCCAGCATTACCGGAACCGGGGGATACACAGATACGCAGTATTTT
15	TRBV7-2	-	-	TRBJ2-5	CASSFRGGLSQTQYF	TGTGCCAGCAGCTTTCGAGGGGGACTAAGTCAGACCCAGTACTTC
13	TRBV27	-	TRBD2	TRBJ2-7	CASRTSGSIEQYF	TGTGCCAGCCGTACTAGCGGGAGCATCGAGCAGTACTTC
13	TRBV5-4	-	-	TRBJ2-3	CASSLAGTDTQYF	TGTGCCAGCAGCTTGGCAGGGACAGATACGCAGTATTTT
13	TRBV30	few	-	TRBJ1-1	CAWGRQVRTEAFF	TGTGCCTGGGGGCGACAGGTCCGGACTGAAGCTTTCTTT
14	TRBV7-2	-	TRBD2	TRBJ2-7	CASSLLSGRSEQYF	TGTGCCAGCAGCTTACTTAGCGGGAGAAGTGAGCAGTACTTC
16	TRBV7-9	-	TRBD2	TRBJ2-1	CASSPGPGLAEVEQFF	TGTGCCAGCAGCCCAGGCCCGGGACTAGCTGAGGTTGAGCAGTTCTTC
13	TRBV6-1	-	TRBD1	TRBJ1-2	CASRLGQGNGYTF	TGTGCCAGCAGGCTGGGACAGGGGAATGGCTACACCTTC
14	TRBV28	-	TRBD1	TRBJ1-6	CASAEGAVNSPLHF	TGTGCCAGCGCAGAGGGGGCAGTTAATTCACCCCTCCACTTT
13	TRBV5-1	-	-	TRBJ1-4	CASSRASGEKLFF	TGCGCCAGCAGCAGAGCATCAGGCGAAAAACTGTTTTTT
16	TRBV5-4	few	TRBD2	TRBJ2-3	CASSLEGSGSGRTQYF	TGTGCCAGCAGCTTGGAAGGTAGCGGGAGTGGAAGAACGCAGTATTTT
15	TRBV4-2	-	-	TRBJ1-5	CASSQEVGGKQPQHF	TGTGCCAGCAGCCAAGAAGTCGGGGGGAAACAGCCCCAGCATTTT
16	TRBV5-1	few	TRBD1	TRBJ1-3	CASSIQGADSGNTIYF	TGCGCCAGCAGCATTCAGGGGGCCGACTCTGGAAACACCATATATTTT
13	TRBV29-1	once	TRBD1	TRBJ2-5	CSVAQGAEETQYF	TGCAGCGTTGCGCAGGGGGCAGAAGAGACCCAGTACTTC
14	TRBV6-6	once	-	TRBJ1-1	CASSAGTLNTEAFF	TGTGCCAGCAGCGCCGGGACACTGAACACTGAAGCTTTCTTT
15	TRBV27	-	TRBD1	TRBJ2-4	CASRTTGTGRYIQYF	TGTGCCAGCAGGACCACCGGGACAGGTAGATACATTCAGTACTTC
15	TRBV7-9	-	TRBD2	TRBJ2-7	CASSGSGTSGYEQYF	TGTGCCAGCAGCGGGTCCGGGACTAGTGGCTACGAGCAGTACTTC
13	TRBV6-4	-	TRBD1	TRBJ2-5	CATARTGGETQYF	TGTGCCACGGCCCGGACAGGGGGAGAGACCCAGTACTTC
13	TRBV18	-	-	TRBJ2-7	CASSPGGGYEQYF	TGTGCCAGCTCACCGGGCGGAGGGTACGAGCAGTACTTC
15	TRBV4-3	-	TRBD1	TRBJ2-2	CASSSRQGDTGELFF	TGCGCCAGCAGCTCACGACAGGGGGACACCGGGGAGCTGTTTTTT
12	TRBV14	-	-	TRBJ1-1	CASSPGRTEAFF	TGTGCCAGCAGCCCAGGGAGGACTGAAGCTTTCTTT
16	TRBV6-6	-	TRBD2	TRBJ2-7	CASSPGRANSNYEQYF	TGTGCCAGCAGCCCCGGGAGGGCTAACTCGAACTACGAGCAGTACTTC
16	TRBV5-4	-	TRBD2	TRBJ2-5	CASSLGLAGAQETQYF	TGTGCCAGCAGCCTAGGACTAGCGGGGGCCCAAGAGACCCAGTACTTC
13	TRBV6-6	-	-	TRBJ2-7	CASSLKQEYEQYF	TGTGCCAGCAGTTTAAAACAGGAGTACGAGCAGTACTTC
15	TRBV7-9	-	-	TRBJ1-5	CASSQKGRGWEPQHF	TGTGCCAGCAGCCAAAAAGGCAGGGGCTGGGAGCCCCAGCATTTT
13	TRBV28	-	-	TRBJ2-5	CASTIQGPETQYF	TGTGCCAGCACCATCCAGGGGCCAGAGACCCAGTACTTC
15	TRBV6-1	-	TRBD1	TRBJ1-5	CASRQGQGIHQPQHF	TGTGCCAGCAGACAGGGACAGGGTATCCATCAGCCCCAGCATTTT
13	TRBV7-9	-	-	TRBJ1-2	CASSSGLFVGYTF	TGTGCCAGCAGCTCCGGTTTATTTGTCGGCTACACCTTC
15	TRBV18	once	TRBD1	TRBJ2-1	CASSPAQGAFYEQFF	TGTGCCAGCTCACCAGCCCAGGGGGCGTTCTATGAGCAGTTCTTC
12	TRBV28	-	-	TRBJ1-4	CASNRADEKLFF	TGTGCCAGCAACCGCGCGGATGAAAAACTGTTTTTT
15	TRBV19	once	-	TRBJ2-2	CASSIRRANTGELFF	TGTGCCAGTAGTATTCGGAGGGCGAACACCGGGGAGCTGTTTTTT
14	TRBV5-6	-	TRBD1	TRBJ2-7	CASSLGGTGALQYF	TGTGCCAGCAGCTTGGGAGGGACAGGGGCCCTCCAGTACTTC
10	TRBV2	once	-	TRBJ1-1	CASSDLEAFF	TGTGCCAGCAGTGATCTCGAAGCTTTCTTT
16	TRBV7-9	-	-	TRBJ1-3	CASSRPGGASGNTIYF	TGTGCCAGCAGCCGCCCGGGGGGCGCCTCTGGAAACACCATATATTTT
15	TRBV5-1	-	TRBD1	TRBJ1-1	CASSLLGQLNTEAFF	TGCGCCAGCAGCTTGCTGGGACAGCTAAACACTGAAGCTTTCTTT
11	TRBV4-1	-	-	TRBJ2-7	CASSEGYEQYF	TGCGCCAGCAGCGAAGGGTACGAGCAGTACTTC
14	TRBV7-8	-	-	TRBJ1-1	CASSSGQPNTEAFF	TGTGCCAGCAGCTCCGGACAGCCGAACACTGAAGCTTTCTTT
14	TRBV6-4	-	TRBD1	TRBJ2-7	CASRRGDRTYEQYF	TGTGCCAGCAGGAGGGGGGACAGGACGTACGAGCAGTACTTC
16	TRBV15	-	-	TRBJ2-3	CATSRHVLGATDTQYF	TGTGCCACCAGCAGACACGTTCTGGGCGCGACAGATACGCAGTATTTT
17	TRBV9	-	TRBD2	TRBJ2-2	CASSVGGLAVNTGELFF	TGTGCCAGCAGCGTAGGGGGACTAGCGGTGAACACCGGGGAGCTGTTTTTT
15	TRBV19	-	TRBD2	TRBJ2-5	CASRLAGGLEETQYF	TGTGCCAGTAGGCTAGCGGGAGGGCTCGAGGAGACCCAGTACTTC
17	TRBV28	few	TRBD1	TRBJ2-1	CASSLSRQGASYNEQFF	TGTGCCAGCAGTTTATCGAGACAGGGGGCTTCCTACAATGAGCAGTTCTTC
14	TRBV5-8	-	TRBD1	TRBJ1-2	CASSHQQGRGGYTF	TGTGCCAGCAGCCACCAACAGGGGCGGGGTGGCTACACCTTC
12	TRBV28	-	-	TRBJ2-7	CASSSTENEQYF	TGTGCCAGCAGTTCTACGGAGAACGAGCAGTACTTC
13	TRBV10-3	-	-	TRBJ1-1	CAISDGGNTEAFF	TGTGCCATCAGTGACGGCGGGAACACTGAAGCTTTCTTT
12	TRBV6-1	-	-	TRBJ2-1	CASLGSGNEQFF	TGTGCCAGCCTGGGAAGCGGCAATGAGCAGTTCTTC
14	TRBV6-5	once	-	TRBJ1-3	CASTNRGGPDTIYF	TGTGCCAGCACCAACCGTGGGGGCCCGGACACCATATATTTT
15	TRBV2	-	-	TRBJ1-5	CASSEFRQINQPQHF	TGTGCCAGCAGTGAATTTAGACAAATCAATCAGCCCCAGCATTTT
12	TRBV7-9	few	-	TRBJ2-7	CASSRVENGKYF	TGTGCCAGCTCGAGGGTGGAGAATGGGAAGTACTTC
14	TRBV9	few	-	TRBJ1-4	CASTPGLTNEKLFF	TGTGCCAGCACCCCGGGATTAACTAATGAAAAACTGTTTTTT